The 9 T cell receptor beta chains below all came from one sample that was sequenced in a study of T cell responses to AZD1222 COVID-19 vaccine. The repertoire was sequenced with immunoSEQ multiplex PCR; TCRdb's copy has only in-frame clones and lacks some. The sample carries 150,000 or so clones, 90% recorded once. This material consisted of peripheral blood, taken on day 0 of AZD1222 vaccination. These TCRs come from an adult in good health.

The genes are TRBV5-5 and TRBJ2-5, with a weak D call TRBD1 (6 bases). Per the germline V gene, CDR1 is SGHKS and CDR2 is YYEKEE (reference sequence). Trimming cost V 1 base and J 3 bases, with 16 bases left between them. CDR3 length: 16 amino acids. CDR3 DNA sequence: TGTGCCAGCAGCTTGAGGGCAGGGGCGATAGAAGAGACCCAGTACTTC. Its translation is CASSLRAGAIEETQYF. The whole variable domain, filled in from reference TRBV5-5 and TRBJ2-5, reads DAGVTQSPTHLIKTRGQQVTLRCSPISGHKSVSWYQQVLGQGPQFIFQYYEKEERGRGNFPDRFSARQFPNYSSELNVNALLLGDSALYLCASSLRAGAIEETQYFGPGTRLLVL.

Points on this clone: Additional DNA sequences in this sample encode the identical CDR3. The chain has TRBV28 and TRBJ2-1; no reliable D call. The V and J ends lost 2 bases and 9 bases respectively, with 2 bases between them. Germline V CDR1 and CDR2: MDHEN, SYDVKM. This CDR3 spans 10 amino acids. CDR3 nucleotides: TGTGCCAGCAGTTTAAGTGAGCAGTTCTTC. It specifies CASSLSEQFF. The full variable domain, its missing parts supplied by reference TRBV28 and TRBJ2-1, is DVKVTQSSRYLVKRTGEKVFLECVQDMDHENMFWYRQDPGLGLRLIYFSYDVKMKEKGDIPEGYSVSREKKERFSLILESASTNQTSMYLCASSLSEQFFGPGTRLTVL.

This clone was found once. The rearrangement links TRBV24-1 to TRBJ1-2; 7 bases match TRBD1. V was clipped by 4 bases and J by 4 bases; unmatched bases: 5. The CDR3 has 14 residues. From germline, CDR1 is KGHDR and CDR2 SFDVKD. CDR3 residues: CATSDRDRGYGYTF. For the CDR3, the DNA is TGTGCCACCAGTGACCGGGACAGAGGCTATGGCTACACCTTC.

This clone was counted a few times. The chain couples TRBV5-1 to TRBJ1-6; unclear D gene. The germline V and J ends were trimmed by 0 bases and 8 bases, with 15 bases remaining between them. The germline V gene encodes CDR1 SGHRS and CDR2 YFSETQ. This CDR3 spans 16 amino acids. The CDR3 DNA reads TGCGCCAGCAGCTTGGATGGCGTATTAGGAGATTCACCCCTCCACTTT. Its translation is CASSLDGVLGDSPLHF.

The V and J genes are TRBV28 and TRBJ2-2, with a tentative D call TRBD2 (6 bases). Germline CDR1 MDHEN, CDR2 SYDVKM. Trimming took 6 bases from V and 7 from J, leaving 18 bases between them. The CDR3 has 15 residues. The CDR3: CASSRDAMGGGELFF. CDR3 nucleotide sequence: TGTGCCAGCAGCCGAGATGCAATGGGAGGCGGGGAGCTGTTTTTT.

On this clone: The sample contains more than one DNA sequence encoding this CDR3. The chain links TRBV18 to TRBJ1-1; D gene ambiguous. V lost 0 bases to trimming and J lost 0 bases, with 5 bases between them. The CDR3 spans 14 residues. Germline CDR1 KGHSH, CDR2 LQKENI. For the CDR3, the DNA is TGTGCCAGCTCACCACCAGGCATGAACACTGAAGCTTTCTTT. Protein product: CASSPPGMNTEAFF.

The chain employs TRBV29-1 and TRBJ2-7, with D perhaps TRBD2 (5 bases). The CDR3 is 11 residues long. The V and J ends lost 7 bases and 1 base respectively, with 8 bases between them. In germline, CDR1 is SQVTM, CDR2 ANQGSEA. The CDR3 DNA reads TGCAGCGGTGGGAGTTCCTACGAGCAGTACTTC. It yields the protein CSGGSSYEQYF.

This clone came up a few times. J is TRBJ1-4 and V is TRBV27, with D possibly matching TRBD1 (5 bases). Germline assignment: CDR1 MNHEY and CDR2 SMNVEV (reference sequence). CDR3 length equals 14 residues. The V gene lost 1 base and the J gene lost 8 bases, with 11 bases spanning the gap. This CDR3 reads CASSLWGTDEKLFF. CDR3 DNA: TGTGCCAGCAGTTTATGGGGGACGGACGAAAAACTGTTTTTT.

The genes are TRBV9 and TRBJ2-3; unclear D gene. The length of the CDR3 is 15 residues. V lost 4 bases and J 2 bases, leaving 14 bases between the germline ends. Germline CDR1 and CDR2: SGDLS and YYNGEE. The CDR3: CASSPPGWSTDTQYF. In DNA, the CDR3 is TGTGCCAGCAGCCCCCCCGGGTGGTCCACAGATACGCAGTATTTT.